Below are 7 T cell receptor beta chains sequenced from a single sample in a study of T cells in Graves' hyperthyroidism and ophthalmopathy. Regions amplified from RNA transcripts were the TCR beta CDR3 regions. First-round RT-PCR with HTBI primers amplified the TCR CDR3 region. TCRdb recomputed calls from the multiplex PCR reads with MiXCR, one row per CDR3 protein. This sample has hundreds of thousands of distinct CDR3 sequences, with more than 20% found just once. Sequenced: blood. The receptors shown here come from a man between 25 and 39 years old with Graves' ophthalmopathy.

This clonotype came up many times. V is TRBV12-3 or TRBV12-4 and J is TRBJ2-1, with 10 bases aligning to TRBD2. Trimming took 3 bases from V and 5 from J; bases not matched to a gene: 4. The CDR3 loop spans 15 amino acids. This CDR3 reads CASSFKGLAHNEQFF. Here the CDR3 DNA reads TGTGCCAGCAGTTTCAAGGGACTAGCGCACAATGAGCAGTTCTTC.

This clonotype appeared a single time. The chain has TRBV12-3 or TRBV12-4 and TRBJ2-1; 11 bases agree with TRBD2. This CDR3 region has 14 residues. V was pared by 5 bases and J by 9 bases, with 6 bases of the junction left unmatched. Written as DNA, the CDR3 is TGTGCCAGCAGTACAACTAGCGGGAGCCTTGAGCAGTTCTTC. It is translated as CASSTTSGSLEQFF.

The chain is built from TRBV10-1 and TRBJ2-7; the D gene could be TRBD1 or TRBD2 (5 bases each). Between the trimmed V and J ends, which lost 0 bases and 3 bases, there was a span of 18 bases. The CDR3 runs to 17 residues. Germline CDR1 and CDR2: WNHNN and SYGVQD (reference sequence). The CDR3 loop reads CASSESIPGRGHYEQYF. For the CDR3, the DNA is TGCGCCAGCAGTGAGTCGATACCGGGACGTGGCCACTACGAGCAGTACTTC.

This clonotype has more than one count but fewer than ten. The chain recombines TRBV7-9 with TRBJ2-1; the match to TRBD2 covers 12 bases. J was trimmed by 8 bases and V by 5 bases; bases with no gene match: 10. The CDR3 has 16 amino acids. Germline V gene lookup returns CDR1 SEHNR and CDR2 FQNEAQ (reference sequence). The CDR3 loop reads CASSPKRLAGGDEQFF. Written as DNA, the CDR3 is TGTGCCAGCAGCCCCAAGAGGCTAGCGGGAGGGGATGAGCAGTTCTTC.

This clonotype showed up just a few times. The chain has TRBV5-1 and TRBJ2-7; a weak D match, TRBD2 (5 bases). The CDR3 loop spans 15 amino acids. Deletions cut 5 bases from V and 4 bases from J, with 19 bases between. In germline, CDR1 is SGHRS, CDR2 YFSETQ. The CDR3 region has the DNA TGCGCCAGCAGGAGACCCGGGCCGGGGAGTTACGAGCAGTACTTC. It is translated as CASRRPGPGSYEQYF.

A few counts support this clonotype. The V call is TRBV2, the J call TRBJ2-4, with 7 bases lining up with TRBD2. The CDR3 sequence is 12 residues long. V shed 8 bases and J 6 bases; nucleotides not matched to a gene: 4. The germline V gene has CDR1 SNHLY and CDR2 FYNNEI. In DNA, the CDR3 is TGTGCCAGCGGCGGGAGAGCAAACATTCAGTACTTC. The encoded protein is CASGGRANIQYF.

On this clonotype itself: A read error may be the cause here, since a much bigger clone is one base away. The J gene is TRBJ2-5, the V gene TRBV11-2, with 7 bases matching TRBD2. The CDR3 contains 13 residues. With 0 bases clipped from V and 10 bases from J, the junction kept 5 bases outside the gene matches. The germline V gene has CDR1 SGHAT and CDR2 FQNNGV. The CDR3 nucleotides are TGTGCCAGCAGCTTAGATCGAGGCGGGAGCCAGTACTTC. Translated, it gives CASSLDRGGSQYF.